A single T cell receptor beta chain is shown here with its context. No antigen is known for it. The sample belongs to a study of monozygotic twins with inflammatory bowel disease. Study results and limitations: Resolution of different T cell subtypes was not achieved.

After skipping T cell sorting, the authors isolated total RNA from whole blood. CDR3 length: 11 amino acids. TCRalpha and TCRbeta cDNA went through nested PCRs of approximately 16 and 10 cycles, two in total. TCRdb reanalyzed the 5' RACE reads, giving one entry per CDR3 protein sequence and no DNA. This table lists roughly 150,000 distinct CDR3 sequences. The rearrangement links TRBV12-3 or TRBV12-4 to TRBJ2-1; TCRdb indicates TRBD1, and absent DNA this call remains unverified. The receptor was isolated from a human donor with ulcerative colitis or Crohn's disease, or a healthy co-twin of an affected twin (not recorded which). Sequences were obtained from blood. The CDR3 loop reads CASSSPYKQFF.